Below, 3 T cell receptor beta chains from the same sample are listed, as sequenced in a study of T cell changes during pregnancy in multiple sclerosis. The repertoire was sequenced with immunoSEQ multiplex PCR; TCRdb's copy has only in-frame clones and lacks some. The profile covers tens of thousands of clones, with around 90% appearing a single time and about 0.5% taken by the ten largest. This sample comprised CD4+ T cells from peripheral blood mononuclear cells, obtained in the third trimester of pregnancy. Receptors originate from a female donor in good health, enrolled as a control in a pregnancy study.

The chain couples TRBV7-9 to TRBJ2-3, with a possible D match to TRBD1 (7 bases). Trimming pared 0 bases from V and 5 bases from J, leaving 18 bases between. Germline V gene lookup returns CDR1 SEHNR and CDR2 FQNEAQ (reference sequence). The CDR3 has 17 amino acids. The CDR3 bases are TGTGCCAGCAGCTTAGCGTTGTTAGGCGGGGACAGAGATACGCAGTATTTT. Amino acids: CASSLALLGGDRDTQYF.

The V gene is TRBV5-1, the J gene TRBJ2-7; 7 bases map to TRBD2. This CDR3 region has 16 residues. V dropped 4 bases and J dropped 0; count of bases not matched to a gene: 10. Germline-derived CDR1 and CDR2 are SGHRS and YFSETQ. Written as DNA, the CDR3 is TGCGCCAGCAGCGTGGTCCCTAGCGGAGCCTCCTACGAGCAGTACTTC. Amino acids: CASSVVPSGASYEQYF.

The rearrangement links TRBV10-1 to TRBJ2-3, with TRBD2 identical over 7 bases. Germline lookup yields CDR1 WNHNN and CDR2 SYGVQD (reference sequence). The V segment lost 4 bases and the J segment 2 bases; nucleotides outside the gene matches: 9. The CDR3 consists of 16 residues. The DNA for the CDR3 is TGCGCCAGCAGTGGTGCTAGCGGCTTTAACACAGATACGCAGTATTTT. Protein product: CASSGASGFNTDTQYF.